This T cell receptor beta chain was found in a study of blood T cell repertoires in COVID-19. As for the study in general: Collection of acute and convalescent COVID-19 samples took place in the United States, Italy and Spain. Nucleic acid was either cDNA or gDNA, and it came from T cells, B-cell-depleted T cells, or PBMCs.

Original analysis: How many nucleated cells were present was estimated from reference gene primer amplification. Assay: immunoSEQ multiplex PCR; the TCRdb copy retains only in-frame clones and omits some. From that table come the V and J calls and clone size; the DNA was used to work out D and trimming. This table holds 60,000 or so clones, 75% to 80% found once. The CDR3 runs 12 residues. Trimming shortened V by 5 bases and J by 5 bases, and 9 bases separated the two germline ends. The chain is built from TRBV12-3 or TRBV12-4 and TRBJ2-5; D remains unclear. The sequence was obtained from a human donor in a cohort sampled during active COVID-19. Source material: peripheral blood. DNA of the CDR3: TGTGCCAGCAGTCCCCCTATGGAGACCCAGTACTTC. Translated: CASSPPMETQYF.